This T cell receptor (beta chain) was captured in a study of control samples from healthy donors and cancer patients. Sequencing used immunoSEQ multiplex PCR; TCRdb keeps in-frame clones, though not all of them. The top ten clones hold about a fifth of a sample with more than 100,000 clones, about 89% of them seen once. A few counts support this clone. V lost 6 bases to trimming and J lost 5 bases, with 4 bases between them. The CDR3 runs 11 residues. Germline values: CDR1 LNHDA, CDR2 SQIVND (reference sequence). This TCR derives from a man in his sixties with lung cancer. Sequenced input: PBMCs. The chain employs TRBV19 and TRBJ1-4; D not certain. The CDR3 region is CASRGNEKLFF. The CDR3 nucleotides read TGTGCCAGTAGGGGGAATGAAAAACTGTTTTTT.